This T cell receptor beta chain emerged from a study of shared clonotypes between healthy human individuals. Study-wide results and caveats: Naive CD4 clonotypes overlapped across a handful of donors at roughly 5%. The genetic and exposure-history diversity represented was limited by few donors.

Sequencing was performed with immunoSEQ multiplex PCR; in TCRdb, only in-frame clones are kept and a portion is missing. This table holds roughly 2 million clones, less than 95% found once. Concerning this clone: As yet, its antigen is unknown.

Naive CD8 cells lacked CD45RO, underwent positive selection for CCR7 and left out terminally differentiated effector memory CD45RA+ cells. Nashville, Tennessee was home to all donors, who were Caucasian adults. The specimen sequenced was naive CD8+ T cells sorted from blood. The sequence derives from a man younger than 35 in good health.

This CDR3 is CASSFPGQGQNNEQFF. The DNA for the CDR3 is TGTGCCAGCAGCTTCCCAGGCCAGGGGCAAAACAATGAGCAGTTCTTC. V is TRBV7-9 and J is TRBJ2-1; D is perhaps TRBD1 (6 bases). Germline V gene lookup returns CDR1 SEHNR and CDR2 FQNEAQ (reference sequence). V was cut by 3 bases and J by 5 bases, with 17 bases left in between. The length of the CDR3 is 16 residues. Full variable domain (rest looked up from reference TRBV7-9 and TRBJ2-1): DTGVSQNPRHKITKRGQNVTFRCDPISEHNRLYWYRQTLGQGPEFLTYFQNEAQLEKSRLLSDRFSAERPKGSFSTLEIQRTEQGDSAMYLCASSFPGQGQNNEQFFGPGTRLTVL.